This T cell receptor (beta chain) was profiled in a study of T cells in Graves' hyperthyroidism and ophthalmopathy. Regions amplified from RNA transcripts were the TCR beta CDR3 regions. Carried out on the TCR CDR3, a first-round RT-PCR used the HTBI primer set. Via MiXCR, TCRdb re-called the multiplex PCR reads, giving one row per CDR3 protein. The sample carries 750,000 to 950,000 distinct CDR3 sequences, around 39% recorded once. General observations from the study: Prediction of ophthalmopathy progression came a median approximately 6.6 months pre-onset.

Per germline, CDR1 SGHVS and CDR2 FQNEAQ. The CDR3 extends over 13 amino acids. Between the trimmed V and J ends, which lost 2 bases and 9 bases, there was a span of 13 bases. At least ten counts were recorded for this clonotype. Its antigen is unknown. Patients aged 18 to 65 had newly diagnosed hyperthyroidism lasting under 2 months. The specimen was blood. The chain recombines TRBV7-8 with TRBJ2-5; weak D call: TRBD2 (5 bases). The receptor was isolated from a man between 18 and 29 years old with Graves' hyperthyroidism. CDR3 amino acids: CASSLRSGIPQYF. In DNA form, the CDR3 reads TGTGCCAGCAGCTTACGGTCCGGGATCCCCCAGTACTTC.